The following is a TCR beta chain sequence with its context. Profiling of TCR beta VDJ combinations and CDR3 sequences used genomic DNA as template. Each CDR3 protein gets one entry after TCRdb re-called the reads with MiXCR. The profile shows some 170,000 distinct CDR3 sequences, about two thirds of them singletons. The sample is drawn from a study of CD8+CD57+ T cells in acquired aplastic anemia. This CDR3 comprises 12 residues. Trimming took off 5 bases at V and 6 bases at J, with 9 bases between the two ends. Germline V lookup: CDR1 SGHVS, CDR2 FNYEAQ. The sequenced patients had an expansion of CD8+CD57+ cells seen by flow cytometry. Severe acquired aplastic anemia was diagnosed in all patients. The blood sampling took place in patients who had so far received no therapy.

The sample taken for sequencing was sorted CD4+, CD8+, or CD8+CD57+ T cells (not recorded which) from PBMCs. V and J are TRBV7-6 and TRBJ2-3, with no clear D. This TCR came from a human donor with aplastic anemia. The CDR3 DNA reads TGTGCCAGCAGCATGACGGCCGATACGCAGTATTTT. Translation gives CASSMTADTQYF.